This record looks at one T cell receptor beta chain sequence and its context. As processed by the authors: Reference gene primer amplification gave nucleated cell count estimates. Using immunoSEQ multiplex PCR, the repertoire was profiled, and TCRdb retains in-frame clones only, with some absent. The V and J calls and clone size were taken over from that table, and D and trimming were inferred from the DNA. Of approximately 200,000 clones detected, almost 90% appear once; the ten largest clones hold roughly 2.6%. The record originates from a study of blood T cell repertoires in COVID-19. The germline gives CDR1 SGHDN, CDR2 FVKESK. The trim removed 3 bases at V and 1 base at J, leaving 8 bases unmatched. The CDR3 spans 17 residues.

The material sequenced was peripheral blood. The rearrangement uses TRBV14 and TRBJ2-3, with 9 nucleotides matching TRBD2. This receptor was obtained from a woman aged 55-69 years with acute or convalescent COVID-19. DNA of the CDR3: TGTGCCAGCAGCCATCCTATAGCGGGAGCAGGCACAGATACGCAGTATTTT. Residues: CASSHPIAGAGTDTQYF.